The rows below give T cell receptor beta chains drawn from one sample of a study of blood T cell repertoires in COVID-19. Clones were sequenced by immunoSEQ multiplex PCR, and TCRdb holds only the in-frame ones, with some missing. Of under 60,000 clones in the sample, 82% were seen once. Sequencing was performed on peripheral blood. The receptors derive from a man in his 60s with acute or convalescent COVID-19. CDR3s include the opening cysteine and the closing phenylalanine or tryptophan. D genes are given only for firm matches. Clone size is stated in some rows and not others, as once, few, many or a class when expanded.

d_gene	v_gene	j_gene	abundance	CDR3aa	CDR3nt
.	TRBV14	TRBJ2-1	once	CASSQDRPGLRRAEQFF	TGTGCCAGCAGCCAAGATCGGCCGGGACTTAGGAGGGCGGAGCAGTTCTTC
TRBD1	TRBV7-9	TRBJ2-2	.	CASSSGSTGAVQAGELFF	TGTGCCAGCAGCTCCGGATCGACAGGGGCCGTTCAGGCCGGGGAGCTGTTTTTT
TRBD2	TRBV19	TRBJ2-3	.	CASSEAGGSTDTQYF	TGTGCCAGTAGTGAGGCGGGGGGCAGCACAGATACGCAGTATTTT
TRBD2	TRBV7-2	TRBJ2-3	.	CASSLTSGGLTDTQYF	TGTGCCAGCAGCTTAACGAGCGGGGGGCTTACAGATACGCAGTATTTT
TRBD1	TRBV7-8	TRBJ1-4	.	CASSLDRVQGNNEKLFF	TGTGCCAGCAGCTTAGATAGGGTACAGGGGAATAATGAAAAACTGTTTTTT
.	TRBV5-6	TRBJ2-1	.	CASSLGGSYNEQFF	TGTGCCAGCAGCTTAGGGGGCTCCTACAATGAGCAGTTCTTC
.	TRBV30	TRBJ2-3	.	CAQSKGLRTDTQYF	TGTGCCCAAAGCAAGGGACTTCGCACAGATACGCAGTATTTT
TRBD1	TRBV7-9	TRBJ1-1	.	CASSLGLGQANTEAFF	TGTGCCAGCAGCTTAGGGTTGGGACAGGCGAACACTGAAGCTTTCTTT
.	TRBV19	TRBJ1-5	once	CASSIATEPNQPQHF	TGTGCCAGTAGTATAGCGACAGAACCTAATCAGCCCCAGCATTTT
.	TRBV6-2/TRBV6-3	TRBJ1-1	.	CASSYIVQGPLSTEAFF	TGTGCCAGCAGTTACATCGTTCAGGGCCCTTTGTCGACTGAAGCTTTCTTT
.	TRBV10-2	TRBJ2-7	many	CASSESSPGAYEQYF	TGCGCCAGCAGTGAGTCCAGCCCGGGGGCCTACGAGCAGTACTTC
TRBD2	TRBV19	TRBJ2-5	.	CASSNSRGGLETQYF	TGTGCCAGTAGTAATTCGAGGGGAGGGTTGGAGACCCAGTACTTC
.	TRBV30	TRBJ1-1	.	CAWSLKTGRNTEAFF	TGTGCCTGGAGCCTAAAGACAGGTCGGAACACTGAAGCTTTCTTT
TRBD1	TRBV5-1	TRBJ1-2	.	CASSFQGVRANYGYTF	TGCGCCAGCAGCTTTCAGGGGGTCCGAGCTAACTATGGCTACACCTTC
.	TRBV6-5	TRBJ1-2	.	CASSYPGTLGYTF	TGTGCCAGCAGTTACCCCGGGACTTTAGGCTACACCTTC